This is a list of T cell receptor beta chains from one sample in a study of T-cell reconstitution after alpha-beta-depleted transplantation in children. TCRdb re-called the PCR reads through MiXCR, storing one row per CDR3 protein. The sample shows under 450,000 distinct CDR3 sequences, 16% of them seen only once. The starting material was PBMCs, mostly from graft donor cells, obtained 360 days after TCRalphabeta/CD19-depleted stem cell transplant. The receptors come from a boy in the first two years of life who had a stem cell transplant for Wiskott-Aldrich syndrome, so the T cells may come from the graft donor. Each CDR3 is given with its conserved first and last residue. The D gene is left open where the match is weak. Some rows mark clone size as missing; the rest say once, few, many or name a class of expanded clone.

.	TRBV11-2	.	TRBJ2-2	CASSPTLRQGLGELFF	TGTGCCAGCAGCCCCACCCTTCGTCAGGGTTTGGGGGAGCTGTTTTTT
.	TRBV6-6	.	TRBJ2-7	CASSYGASEQYF	TGTGCCAGCAGTTACGGGGCGAGCGAGCAGTACTTC
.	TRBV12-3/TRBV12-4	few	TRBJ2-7	CASSSRLSSYEQYF	TGTGCCAGCAGTTCCCGCTTAAGCTCCTACGAGCAGTACTTC
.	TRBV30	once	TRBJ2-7	CAGRGGYEQYF	TGTGCCGGAAGGGGGGGGTACGAGCAGTACTTC
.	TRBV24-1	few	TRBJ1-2	CATSPGRDYGYTF	TGTGCCACCAGCCCGGGACGGGACTATGGCTACACCTTC
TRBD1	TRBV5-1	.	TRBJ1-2	CASSPTGPNYGYTF	TGCGCCAGCAGCCCGACAGGGCCGAACTATGGCTACACCTTC
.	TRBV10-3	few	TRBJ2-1	CAISESLLEGLHEQFF	TGTGCCATCAGTGAGTCGCTTCTAGAAGGTCTCCATGAGCAGTTCTTC
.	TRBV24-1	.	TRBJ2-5	CATSDAWTGKETQYF	TGTGCCACCAGTGATGCTTGGACTGGTAAAGAGACCCAGTACTTC
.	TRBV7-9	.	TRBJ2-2	CASSPPHTGELFF	TGTGCCAGCAGTCCCCCGCACACCGGGGAGCTGTTTTTT
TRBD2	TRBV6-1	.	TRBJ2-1	CASSSSGSYEEQFF	TGTGCCAGCAGTAGTAGCGGGAGTTATGAAGAGCAGTTCTTC
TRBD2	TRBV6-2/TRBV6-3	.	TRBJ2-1	CASSYSRERGYNEQFF	TGTGCCAGCAGTTACTCCCGGGAGCGGGGATACAATGAGCAGTTCTTC
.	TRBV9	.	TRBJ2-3	CASSVVNTDTQYF	TGTGCCAGCAGCGTAGTGAACACAGATACGCAGTATTTT
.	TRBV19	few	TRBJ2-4	CASNPPRDRRSPIQYF	TGTGCCAGTAATCCGCCCCGGGACCGGCGTTCACCCATTCAGTACTTC
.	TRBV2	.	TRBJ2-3	CASSEATGTDTQYF	TGTGCCAGCAGTGAAGCAACGGGGACAGATACGCAGTATTTT
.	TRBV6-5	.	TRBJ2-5	CASSQGRQTQYF	TGTGCCAGCAGCCAAGGGAGGCAGACCCAGTACTTC
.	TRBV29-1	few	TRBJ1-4	CSVRGLPGGEKLFF	TGCAGCGTCCGTGGCCTGCCCGGCGGAGAAAAACTGTTTTTT
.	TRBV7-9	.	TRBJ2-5	CASSFRLETQYF	TGTGCCAGCAGCTTTAGATTGGAGACCCAGTACTTC
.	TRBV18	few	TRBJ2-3	CASSPRVLLSADTQYF	TGTGCCAGCTCACCAAGGGTTCTCCTCTCCGCGGATACGCAGTATTTT
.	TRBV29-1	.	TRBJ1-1	CSVQGWTGDTEAFF	TGCAGCGTTCAGGGTTGGACGGGGGACACTGAAGCTTTCTTT
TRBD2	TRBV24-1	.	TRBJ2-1	CATSDRSGRVYNEQFF	TGTGCCACCAGTGACCGGAGCGGGAGAGTGTACAATGAGCAGTTCTTC
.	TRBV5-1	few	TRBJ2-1	CASSLESAYNEQFF	TGCGCCAGCAGCTTGGAGAGCGCCTACAATGAGCAGTTCTTC
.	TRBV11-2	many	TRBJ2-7	CASSLGEREQYF	TGTGCCAGCAGCTTAGGGGAGCGCGAGCAGTACTTC
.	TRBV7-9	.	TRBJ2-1	CASSLREAKYNEQFF	TGTGCCAGCAGCTTAAGGGAGGCCAAATACAATGAGCAGTTCTTC
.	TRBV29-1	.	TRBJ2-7	CSVVARVGFRSHEQYF	TGCAGCGTTGTCGCCAGGGTGGGGTTCAGGAGCCACGAGCAGTACTTC
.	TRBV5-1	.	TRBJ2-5	CASSITGTHQETQYF	TGCGCCAGCAGCATAACCGGGACACATCAAGAGACCCAGTACTTC
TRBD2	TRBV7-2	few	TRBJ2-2	CASSRPGLARAGELFF	TGTGCCAGCAGCCGTCCGGGACTAGCGAGAGCCGGGGAGCTGTTTTTT
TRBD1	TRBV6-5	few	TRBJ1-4	CASRLDRGSEKLFF	TGTGCCAGCAGACTCGACAGGGGTAGTGAAAAACTGTTTTTT
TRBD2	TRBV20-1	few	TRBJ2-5	CSARPITSGRGETQYF	TGCAGTGCCCGCCCCATTACTAGCGGGAGAGGAGAGACCCAGTACTTC
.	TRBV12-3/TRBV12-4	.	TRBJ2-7	CASSLAPPRGEQYF	TGTGCCAGCAGTTTAGCGCCCCCCAGGGGCGAGCAGTACTTC
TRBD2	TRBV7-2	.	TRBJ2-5	CASSPLAGGKYF	TGTGCCAGCAGCCCTCTAGCGGGGGGAAAGTACTTC
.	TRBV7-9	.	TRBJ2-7	CASGGPLGYEQYF	TGTGCCAGCGGGGGCCCCTTAGGGTACGAGCAGTACTTC
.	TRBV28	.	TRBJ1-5	CASSLYQGIQPQHF	TGTGCCAGCAGTTTATATCAGGGGATTCAGCCCCAGCATTTT
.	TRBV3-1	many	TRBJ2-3	CASSQGLLVTDTQYF	TGTGCCAGCAGCCAAGGGCTCCTAGTAACAGATACGCAGTATTTT
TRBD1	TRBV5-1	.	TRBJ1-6	CASSYLTGVNSPLHF	TGCGCCAGCAGCTACCTGACAGGGGTGAATTCACCCCTCCACTTT
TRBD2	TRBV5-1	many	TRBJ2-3	CASSLGLAGSTDTQYF	TGCGCCAGCAGCTTGGGACTAGCGGGAAGCACAGATACGCAGTATTTT
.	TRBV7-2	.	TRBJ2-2	CASSLESGGELFF	TGTGCCAGCAGCTTAGAGTCCGGCGGGGAGCTGTTTTTT
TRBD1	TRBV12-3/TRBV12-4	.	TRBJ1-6	CASSFGTGGMNSPLHF	TGTGCCAGCAGTTTTGGGACAGGGGGAATGAATTCACCCCTCCACTTT
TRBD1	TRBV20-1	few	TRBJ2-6	CSARTGGSSGANVLTF	TGCAGTGCTAGAACAGGGGGCAGCTCTGGGGCCAACGTCCTGACTTTC
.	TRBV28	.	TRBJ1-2	CASSAVYHYGYTF	TGTGCCAGCAGTGCCGTTTATCACTATGGCTACACCTTC
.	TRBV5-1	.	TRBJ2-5	CASSLDVGYQETQYF	TGCGCCAGCAGCTTGGATGTGGGGTACCAAGAGACCCAGTACTTC
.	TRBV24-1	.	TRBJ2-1	CATSDLRRLDEQFF	TGTGCCACCAGTGATTTAAGGAGGCTAGATGAGCAGTTCTTC
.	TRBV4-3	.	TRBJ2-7	CASSRDSPTSSLYEQYF	TGCGCCAGCAGTCGAGATTCTCCGACAAGCTCCCTCTACGAGCAGTACTTC
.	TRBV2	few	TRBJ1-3	CASRPAKGNTIYF	TGTGCCAGCAGGCCCGCGAAGGGAAACACCATATATTTT
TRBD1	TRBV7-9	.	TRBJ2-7	CASSLAGTGGPYEQYF	TGTGCCAGCAGCTTAGCCGGGACAGGGGGGCCTTACGAGCAGTACTTC
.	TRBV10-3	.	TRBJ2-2	CAITQGGNTGELFF	TGTGCCATCACACAGGGAGGGAACACCGGGGAGCTGTTTTTT
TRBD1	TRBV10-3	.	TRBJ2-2	CAISARTGSGPGTGELFF	TGTGCCATCAGTGCCCGGACAGGGAGCGGGCCTGGCACCGGGGAGCTGTTTTTT
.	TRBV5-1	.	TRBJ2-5	CASRGDGEETQYF	TGCGCCAGCAGAGGGGATGGAGAAGAGACCCAGTACTTC
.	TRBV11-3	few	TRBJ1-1	CASSSSMNTEAFF	TGTGCCAGCAGCTCTTCCATGAACACTGAAGCTTTCTTT
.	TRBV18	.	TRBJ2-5	CASSPPNRPSRETQYF	TGTGCCAGCTCACCACCAAATAGGCCTAGCCGAGAGACCCAGTACTTC
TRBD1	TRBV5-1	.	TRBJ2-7	CASSDRADYEQYF	TGCGCCAGCTCGGACAGGGCAGACTACGAGCAGTACTTC
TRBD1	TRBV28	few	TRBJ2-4	CASSLPQGTALAKNIQYF	TGTGCCAGCAGTTTACCCCAGGGGACAGCCCTAGCCAAAAACATTCAGTACTTC
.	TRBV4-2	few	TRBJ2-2	CASSQDPGEVGGELFF	TGTGCCAGCAGCCAAGACCCAGGGGAGGTGGGCGGGGAGCTGTTTTTT
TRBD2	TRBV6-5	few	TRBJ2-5	CASSSPGGKETQYF	TGTGCCAGCAGTTCTCCCGGGGGGAAAGAGACCCAGTACTTC